The 14 T cell receptor beta chains below come from one sample, sequenced in a study of cytomegalovirus exposure and HLA in healthy donors. Sequencing used immunoSEQ multiplex PCR; TCRdb keeps in-frame clones, though not all of them. In the table there are about 360,000 clones, about nine tenths of which are singletons. The sequenced material came from PBMCs. The source is a woman under 30 in good health and CMV-seronegative.

A few counts support this clone. This rearrangement joins TRBV7-6 to TRBJ2-2, with no clear D. V lost 3 bases and J lost 4, with 3 bases in between. Germline CDR1 reads SGHVS; CDR2 reads FNYEAQ. CDR3 length equals 12 residues. In nucleotides, the CDR3 is TGTGCCAGCAGCTTCATCACCGGGGAGCTGTTTTTT. This sequence encodes CASSFITGELFF.

The chain has TRBV28 and TRBJ2-1, with D perhaps TRBD2 (7 bases). The germline V gene encodes CDR1 MDHEN and CDR2 SYDVKM. Trimming left V 5 bases short and J 9 bases short, with 14 bases between. This CDR3 region has 13 residues. The CDR3 spells CASSPGGRSEQFF. Here the CDR3 DNA reads TGTGCCAGCAGTCCGGGGGGCCGTAGTGAGCAGTTCTTC.

The genes are TRBV30 and TRBJ1-1; TRBD1 might be the D (6 bases). Per germline, CDR1 GTSNPN and CDR2 SVGIG (reference sequence). V lost 2 bases and J lost 3, with 13 bases in between. The CDR3 consists of 14 residues. In DNA, the CDR3 is TGTGCCTGGAGTTGGGGACACTGGGACACTGAAGCTTTCTTT. This encodes CAWSWGHWDTEAFF.

The chain uses TRBV2 and TRBJ2-6, with 9 bases lining up with TRBD1. This CDR3 contains 19 residues. CDR1 is SNHLY, CDR2 FYNNEI, per germline. V shed 6 bases, J shed 1 base, and the junction held 13 bases outside the gene matches. Here the CDR3 DNA reads TGTGCCAGCAGCAACGTCCGGGGACAGGGAGCGTCTGGGGCCAACGTCCTGACTTTC. Its translation is CASSNVRGQGASGANVLTF.

The chain uses TRBV6-1 and TRBJ1-2, with D possibly being TRBD1 (5 bases). This CDR3 spans 15 amino acids. Trimming shortened V by 1 base and J by 3 bases, and 12 bases separated the two germline ends. CDR1 is MNHNS and CDR2 is SASEGT in the germline V gene. DNA of the CDR3: TGTGCCAGCAGTGAAGTTCCTCGGGGGGACTATGGCTACACCTTC. It translates to CASSEVPRGDYGYTF.

The CDR3 DNA sequence: TGTGCCATCAGTGAACAGGGGGCGGTTGAGCAGTACTTC. Its protein product is CAISEQGAVEQYF. The rearrangement joins TRBV10-3 to TRBJ2-7; TRBD1 matches 9 bases. This CDR3 has 13 amino acids. In germline, CDR1 is ENHRY, CDR2 SYGVKD. The V segment lost 3 bases and the J segment 7 bases; nucleotides outside the gene matches: 4.

This chain joins TRBV27 and TRBJ1-4, with D unclear. Germline CDR1 reads MNHEY; CDR2 reads SMNVEV (reference sequence). The CDR3 sequence is 14 residues long. The germline V and J ends were trimmed by 0 bases and 5 bases, with 7 bases remaining between them. The CDR3 sequence: CASSLSTRNEKLFF. The CDR3, as DNA: TGTGCCAGCAGTTTATCTACCAGAAATGAAAAACTGTTTTTT.

This chain uses TRBV27 with TRBJ2-7; the match to TRBD2 covers 8 bases. CDR1 is MNHEY and CDR2 is SMNVEV in the germline V gene (reference sequence). This CDR3 is 14 amino acids long. With V trimmed by 2 bases and J by 6 bases, 6 bases remained unmatched. The CDR3 DNA sequence: TGTGCCAGCAGTTTACGGGGGGGCTCTGGCGAGCAGTACTTC. Protein: CASSLRGGSGEQYF.

This chain links TRBV5-1 with TRBJ1-2, with 8 bases matching TRBD1. V lost 4 bases to trimming and J lost 8 bases; unmatched junction nucleotides: 10. The length of the CDR3 is 14 residues. Germline V gives CDR1 SGHRS, CDR2 YFSETQ. CDR3 sequence reads: CASSADRVLSGYTF. The CDR3 DNA is TGCGCCAGCAGCGCGGACAGGGTACTGAGCGGCTACACCTTC.

This sequence joins TRBV9 and TRBJ1-3; a weak D match, TRBD1 (6 bases). V dropped 4 bases and J dropped 3 bases, with 14 bases sitting between them. Germline-derived CDR1 and CDR2 are SGDLS and YYNGEE. This CDR3 has 15 amino acids. CDR3 protein: CASSPGGAGGNTIYF. As DNA, the CDR3 is TGTGCCAGCAGCCCTGGGGGGGCTGGTGGAAACACCATATATTTT.

This clone was seen just once. The chain combines TRBV2 with TRBJ2-2; D unresolved. Germline loops: CDR1 SNHLY, CDR2 FYNNEI. CDR3 size: 13 residues. Trimming took 6 bases from V and 1 from J, leaving 6 bases between them. In nucleotides, the CDR3 is TGTGCCAGCAGGACTCTGAACACCGGGGAGCTGTTTTTT. This translates into CASRTLNTGELFF. Looking up the rest from reference TRBV2 and TRBJ2-2 gives the full variable domain: EPEVTQTPSHQVTQMGQEVILRCVPISNHLYFYWYRQILGQKVEFLVSFYNNEISEKSEIFDDQFSVERPDGSNFTLKIRSTKLEDSAMYFCASRTLNTGELFFGEGSRLTVL.

This clone was seen a few times. J is TRBJ2-1 and V is TRBV6-6; D is unclear. The CDR3 contains 13 residues. Germline values: CDR1 MNHNY, CDR2 SVGAGI (reference sequence). V was pared by 6 bases and J by 4 bases, with 10 bases between. The CDR3: CASSAPTYNEQFF. CDR3 bases: TGTGCCAGCAGCGCCCCAACTTACAATGAGCAGTTCTTC.

This chain connects TRBV10-3 to TRBJ2-3; 9 nucleotides match TRBD1. Germline CDR1 ENHRY, CDR2 SYGVKD. V lost 10 bases and J lost 5; bases outside the gene matches: 7. CDR3 length: 13 residues. In DNA form, the CDR3 reads TGTGCCACCCGACAGGGGGAAGAAGATACGCAGTATTTT. Translation: CATRQGEEDTQYF.

The chain carries TRBV10-2 and TRBJ1-4; 10 bases align to TRBD1. Per the germline V gene, CDR1 is WSHSY and CDR2 is SAAADI. The trim removed 7 bases at V and 6 bases at J, leaving 8 bases unmatched. The CDR3 totals 15 residues. CDR3 bases: TGCGCCAGCACCCCGGGACAGGGGACTCATGAAAAACTGTTTTTT. This codes for CASTPGQGTHEKLFF.